Sequencing of this T cell receptor beta chain was carried out in a study of T cell responses to AZD1222 COVID-19 vaccine. The protocol was immunoSEQ multiplex PCR, while the TCRdb copy is restricted to in-frame clones and leaves out a portion. This sample yields 150,000 or so clones, of which around 90% are seen a single time; approximately 3.9% belongs to the top ten. V was pared by 0 bases and J by 4 bases, with 19 bases between. CDR1 and CDR2 from the germline V gene are SGHTA and FQGNSA. The CDR3 is 17 residues long. The clonotype was recovered from an adult who received the AZD1222 COVID-19 vaccine. The chain uses TRBV7-2 and TRBJ2-7; the D call may be TRBD1 or TRBD2 (6 bases each). This specimen consisted of peripheral blood, obtained 28 days after the second AZD1222 dose. In DNA form, the CDR3 reads TGTGCCAGCAGCTTAGCCGGGGGCCTGAATTCTCCGTACGAGCAGTACTTC. Residues: CASSLAGGLNSPYEQYF. The full variable domain, rest sourced from reference TRBV7-2 and TRBJ2-7, is GAGVSQSPSNKVTEKGKDVELRCDPISGHTALYWYRQSLGQGLEFLIYFQGNSAPDKSGLPSDRFSAERTGGSVSTLTIQRTQQEDSAVYLCASSLAGGLNSPYEQYFGPGTRLTVT.